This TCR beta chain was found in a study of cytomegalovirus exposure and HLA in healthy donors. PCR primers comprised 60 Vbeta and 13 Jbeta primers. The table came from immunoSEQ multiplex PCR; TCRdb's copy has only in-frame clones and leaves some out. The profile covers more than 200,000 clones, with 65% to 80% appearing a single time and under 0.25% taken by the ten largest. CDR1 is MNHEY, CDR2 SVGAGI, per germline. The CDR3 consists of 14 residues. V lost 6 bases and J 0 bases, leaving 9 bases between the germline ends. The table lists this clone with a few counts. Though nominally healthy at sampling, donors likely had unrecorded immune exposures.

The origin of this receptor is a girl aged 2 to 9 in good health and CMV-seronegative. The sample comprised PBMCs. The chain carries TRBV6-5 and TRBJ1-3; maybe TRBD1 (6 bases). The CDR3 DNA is TGTGCCAGCAGCGGACAGAGCTCTGGAAACACCATATATTTT. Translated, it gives CASSGQSSGNTIYF.